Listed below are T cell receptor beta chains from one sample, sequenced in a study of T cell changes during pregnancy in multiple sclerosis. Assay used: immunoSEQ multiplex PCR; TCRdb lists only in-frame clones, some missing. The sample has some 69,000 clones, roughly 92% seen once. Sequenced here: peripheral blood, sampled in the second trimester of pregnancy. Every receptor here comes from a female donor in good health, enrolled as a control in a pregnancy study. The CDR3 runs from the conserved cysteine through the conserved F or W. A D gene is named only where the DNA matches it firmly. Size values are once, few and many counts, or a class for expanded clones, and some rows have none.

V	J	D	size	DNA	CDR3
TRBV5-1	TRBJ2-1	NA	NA	TGCGCCAGCAGCTCGCAGCGGGTGAGCTCCTACAATGAGCAGTTCTTC	CASSSQRVSSYNEQFF
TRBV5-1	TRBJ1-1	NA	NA	TGCGCCAGCAGCCCCCCCTCTGGGGGGACTGAAGCTTTCTTT	CASSPPSGGTEAFF
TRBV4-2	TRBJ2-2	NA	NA	TGTGCCAGCAGCCTTCATAGCGCCGGGGAGCTGTTTTTT	CASSLHSAGELFF
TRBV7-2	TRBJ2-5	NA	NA	TGTGCCAGCAGCTTAGACCGGGGAGAGACCCAGTACTTC	CASSLDRGETQYF
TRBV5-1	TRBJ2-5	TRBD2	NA	TGCGCCAGCAGCTTGTTGGGGGGGAAGACAGAGACCCAGTACTTC	CASSLLGGKTETQYF
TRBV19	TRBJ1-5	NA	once	TGTGCCAGTAGGGGTGGCGGAGGTGGTTTTGACAATCAGCCCCAGCATTTT	CASRGGGGGFDNQPQHF
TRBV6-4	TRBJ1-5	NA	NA	TGTGCCAGCAGTGACGCGGATCAGCCCCAGCATTTT	CASSDADQPQHF
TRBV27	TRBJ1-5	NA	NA	TGTGCCAGCAGCCGGGGTAGCAATCAGCCCCAGCATTTT	CASSRGSNQPQHF
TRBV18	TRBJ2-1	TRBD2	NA	TGTGCCACCTCTAGCGGGGAAGGCGAGCAGTTCTTC	CATSSGEGEQFF
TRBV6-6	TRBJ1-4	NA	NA	TGTGCCAGCATGAAAGGACAAACTAATGAAAAACTGTTTTTT	CASMKGQTNEKLFF
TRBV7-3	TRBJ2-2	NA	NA	TGTGCCAGCAGCTCCCAGGGTGTGAGGAACACCGGGGAGCTGTTTTTT	CASSSQGVRNTGELFF
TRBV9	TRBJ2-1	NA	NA	TGTGCCAGCAGCGTAGATTCGGATGCGCGGGATGAGCAGTTCTTC	CASSVDSDARDEQFF
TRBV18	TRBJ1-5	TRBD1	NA	TGTGCCAGCTCCCGGGCCCCGACAGGGCTCAATCAGCCCCAGCATTTT	CASSRAPTGLNQPQHF
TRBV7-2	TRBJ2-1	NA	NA	TGTGCCAGCAGCTTAGTGGTGGCAGGGCTAAATGAGCAGTTCTTC	CASSLVVAGLNEQFF
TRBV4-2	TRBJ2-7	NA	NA	TGTGCCAGCAGCCAAGATTTGACATCAACTTACTACGAGCAGTACTTC	CASSQDLTSTYYEQYF
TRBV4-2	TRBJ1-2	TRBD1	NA	TGTGCCAGCAGCCAACCGGGACAGGGAAACTATGGCTACACCTTC	CASSQPGQGNYGYTF
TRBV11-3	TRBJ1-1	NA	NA	TGTGCCAGCAGCCGGGATGGGCCAGCTGGAACTGAAGCTTTCTTT	CASSRDGPAGTEAFF